This TCR beta chain was profiled in a study of CD4 T cells in relation to SARS-CoV-2 and coronaviruses. Method: immunoSEQ multiplex PCR; TCRdb's copy keeps in-frame clones and lacks some. The data contain tens of thousands of clones, 76% of them singletons. For this clone: Its antigen is as yet unknown.

Before the COVID-19 pandemic, during about 2011-2019, CD4+ T cells were taken from unexposed donors. The cells were cultured for less than twelve days before CD4+ T cells were isolated. The receptor's source is a human donor in good health. Sequenced: CD4+ T cells from PBMCs, cultured in vitro.

This chain's CDR3 is CASSNGAGGSYEQYF. CDR3 sequence (DNA): TGTGCCAGTAGTAACGGGGCAGGGGGCTCCTACGAGCAGTACTTC. The V and J genes are TRBV19 and TRBJ2-7; 7 bases agree with TRBD1. The CDR3 is made up of 15 amino acids. The germline gives CDR1 LNHDA, CDR2 SQIVND (reference sequence). With V trimmed by 4 bases and J by 0 bases, 6 bases remained unmatched.